This TCR beta chain was identified during a study of cytomegalovirus exposure and HLA in healthy donors. Study as a whole: Earlier work reported 100 million to 130 million unique TCR beta sequences from about 179 million T cells. Study-level findings and limits: Researchers counted some 150 TCR beta chains as cytomegalovirus-associated. Later analysis suggested most CMV-associated TCR beta chains were HLA-restricted.

Concerning this clone itself: Its matching antigen is unknown.

This CDR3 is built from 15 residues. Germline V gene sequence: CDR1 MGHDK, CDR2 SYGVNS. The J segment lost 4 bases and the V segment lost 3 bases, leaving 8 bases of the junction unmatched. The PCR ran on 60 Vbeta and 13 Jbeta primers. Here immunoSEQ multiplex PCR was the method, and the copy in TCRdb shows in-frame clones only, minus some. Of about 200,000 clones in the sample, 86% were seen once. The chain employs TRBV25-1 and TRBJ1-2, with TRBD1 matching over 7 bases. The specimen sequenced was PBMCs. The TCR was taken from a woman in her twenties or thirties in good health and CMV-seronegative. The CDR3 loop reads CASSEPGQAIYGYTF. In DNA, the CDR3 is TGTGCCAGCAGTGAGCCTGGACAGGCGATCTATGGCTACACCTTC.